The T cell receptor beta chain described here comes from a study of CD8+ T cells in alopecia areata. Noted treatment: oral pan-JAK inhibitor, 5-10 mg twice daily. The CDR3 totals 13 residues. Germline values: CDR1 MNHNY, CDR2 SVGAGI (reference sequence). Trimming removed 5 bases from V and 5 bases from J, with 12 bases in between. Extracted RNA was reverse transcribed, and the resulting cDNA served as sequencing template. Only in-frame clones appear in the TCRdb table, and some are missing; sequencing was by immunoSEQ multiplex PCR. The data contain a few hundred thousand clones, approximately 70% of them singletons.

The source of this sequence is a human donor with alopecia areata. The sample in question was CD4+ T cells sorted from blood, obtained at week 44, from a patient treated with tofacitinib. This sequence joins TRBV6-6 and TRBJ2-5, with D perhaps assigned TRBD1 or TRBD2 (5 bases each). In DNA form, the CDR3 reads TGTGCCAGCAGTCCACGAGGGACGGAGACCCAGTACTTC. The encoded protein is CASSPRGTETQYF.